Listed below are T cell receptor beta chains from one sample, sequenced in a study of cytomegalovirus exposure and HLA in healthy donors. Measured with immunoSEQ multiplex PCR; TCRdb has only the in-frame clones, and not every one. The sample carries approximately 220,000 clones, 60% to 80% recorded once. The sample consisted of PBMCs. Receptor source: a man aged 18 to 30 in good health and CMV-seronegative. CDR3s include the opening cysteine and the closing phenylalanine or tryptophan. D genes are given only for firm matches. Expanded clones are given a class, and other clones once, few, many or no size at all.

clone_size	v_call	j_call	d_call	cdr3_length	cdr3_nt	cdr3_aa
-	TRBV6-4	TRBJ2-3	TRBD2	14	TGTGCCAGCAGTCGGACTAGCGCTCAAGATACGCAGTATTTT	CASSRTSAQDTQYF
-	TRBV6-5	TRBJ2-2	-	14	TGTGCCAGCAATTATTCAAGAGGGACCGGGGAGCTGTTTTTT	CASNYSRGTGELFF
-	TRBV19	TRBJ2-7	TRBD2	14	TGTGCCAGTCACGGGGGGGCCAACTCCTACGAGCAGTACTTC	CASHGGANSYEQYF
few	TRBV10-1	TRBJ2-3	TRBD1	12	TGCGCCAGCAGTAGACAGGGGGATACGCAGTATTTT	CASSRQGDTQYF
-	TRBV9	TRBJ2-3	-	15	TGTGCCAGCAGCGTTTCTAGCAGAAATCAAGATACGCAGTATTTT	CASSVSSRNQDTQYF
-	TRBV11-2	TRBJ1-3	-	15	TGTGCCAGCAGCCCCGAACTCTATTTAGGAAACACCATATATTTT	CASSPELYLGNTIYF
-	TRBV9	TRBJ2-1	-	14	TGTGCCAGCAGCCAAGATGGGGGCTCAGGGGAGCAGTTCTTC	CASSQDGGSGEQFF
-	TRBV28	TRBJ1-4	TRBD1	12	TGTGCCAGCAGCACACCGGGACAGCGTAAAGATTTT	CASSTPGQRKDF
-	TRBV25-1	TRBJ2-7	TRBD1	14	TGTGCCAGCAGTGAAGGGGACAGGCTCTCCGAGCAGTACTTC	CASSEGDRLSEQYF
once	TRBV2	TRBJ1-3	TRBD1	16	TGTGCCAGCAGGCCGAGACAGGGAGACTCTGGAAACACCATATATTTT	CASRPRQGDSGNTIYF
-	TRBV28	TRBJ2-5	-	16	TGTGCCAGCAGTTTTTCTGGCAGGGGACAAGTGGAGACCCAGTACTTC	CASSFSGRGQVETQYF
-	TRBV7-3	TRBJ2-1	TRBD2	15	TGTGCCAGCAGCTTAAAAGCGGGGCGAAACAATGAGCAGTTCTTC	CASSLKAGRNNEQFF
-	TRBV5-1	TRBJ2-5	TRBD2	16	TGCGCCAGCAGCACCGGACTAGCGGGAATCTCAGAGACCCAGTACTTC	CASSTGLAGISETQYF
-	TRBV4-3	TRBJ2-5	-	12	TGCGCCAGCAGCCAAGAGGGGGGGACCCAGTACTTC	CASSQEGGTQYF
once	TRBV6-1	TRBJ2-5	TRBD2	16	TGTGCCAGCAGTGTTCGGACTAGCGGTGTTCAAGAGACCCAGTACTTC	CASSVRTSGVQETQYF
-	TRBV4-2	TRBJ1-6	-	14	TGTGCCGGCAGCCAAGAGCCAGGCTCTTCACCCCTCCACTTT	CAGSQEPGSSPLHF
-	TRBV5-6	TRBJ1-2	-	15	TGTGCCAGCAGACCCGACAGGAAGACTTGGGGTGGCTACACCTTC	CASRPDRKTWGGYTF
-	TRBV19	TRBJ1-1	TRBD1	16	TGTGCCAGTAGGGAACAGGGGGGATTTATGAACACTGAAGCTTTCTTT	CASREQGGFMNTEAFF
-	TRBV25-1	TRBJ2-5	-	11	TGTGCCAGCGCTGAGGAAGAGACCCAGTACTTC	CASAEEETQYF
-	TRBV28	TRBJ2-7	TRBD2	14	TGTGCCAGCGGCCTCTCTAGCGGAACCTACGAGCAGTACTTC	CASGLSSGTYEQYF
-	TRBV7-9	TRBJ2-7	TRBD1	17	TGTGCCAGCAGCGCCCTGATCGGACAGGGGCCTCTGGACGAGCAGTACTTC	CASSALIGQGPLDEQYF
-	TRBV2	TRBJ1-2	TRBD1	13	TGTGCCAGACAGGGGGATCGCAACTATGGCTACACCTTC	CARQGDRNYGYTF
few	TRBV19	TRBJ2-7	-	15	TGTGCCAGTAGTATTAGGGGCGTGAATTCCTACGAGCAGTACTTC	CASSIRGVNSYEQYF
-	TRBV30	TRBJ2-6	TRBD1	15	TGTGCCTGGGACAGGGGGTACTCTGGGGCCAACGTCCTGACTTTC	CAWDRGYSGANVLTF
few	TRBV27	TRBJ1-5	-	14	TGTGCCAGCAGTTCTATTGAGGGCAATCAGCCCCAGCATTTT	CASSSIEGNQPQHF
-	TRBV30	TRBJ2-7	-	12	TGTGCCTGGAGCACCGGGGCCTACGAGCAGTACTTC	CAWSTGAYEQYF
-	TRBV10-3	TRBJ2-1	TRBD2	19	TGTGCCATCAGTGAGTCGACCGCTAGCGGACCTAGCTCCTACAATGAGCAGTTCTTC	CAISESTASGPSSYNEQFF
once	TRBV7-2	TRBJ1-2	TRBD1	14	TGTGCCAGCAGCTCACAGGGGGATAACTATGGCTACACCTTC	CASSSQGDNYGYTF
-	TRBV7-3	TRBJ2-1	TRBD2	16	TGTGCCAGCAGCTTAACTAGCGGGATTTCTAGCAATGAGCAGTTCTTC	CASSLTSGISSNEQFF
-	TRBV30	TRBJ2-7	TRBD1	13	TGTGCCTGGAGTTTAAGGACAGGGTGGGAGCAGTACTTC	CAWSLRTGWEQYF
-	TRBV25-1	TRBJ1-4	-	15	TGTGCCAGCAGTAACGAGGGGGGGGTAGTGGAAAAACTGTTTTTT	CASSNEGGVVEKLFF
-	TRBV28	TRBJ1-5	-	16	TGTGCCAGCAGGAGAAAGGTTACGGGTGGCTATCAGCCCCAGCATTTT	CASRRKVTGGYQPQHF
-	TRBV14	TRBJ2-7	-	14	TGTGCCAGCAGGCTGACAGGCTCAACCTACGAGCAGTACTTC	CASRLTGSTYEQYF
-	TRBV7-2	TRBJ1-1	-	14	TGTGCCAGCAGCTTCAGGGGTTCGAACACTGAAGCTTTCTTT	CASSFRGSNTEAFF
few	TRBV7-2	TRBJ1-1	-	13	TGTGCCAGCAGCTCGGACAGAGGCACTGAAGCTTTCTTT	CASSSDRGTEAFF
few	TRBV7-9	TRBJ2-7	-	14	TGTGCCAGCAGCTTCAGGGCGGATGGTTACGAGCAGTACTTC	CASSFRADGYEQYF
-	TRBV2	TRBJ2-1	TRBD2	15	TGTGCCAGCCTCACCCGTAGGACTAGACACAATGAGCAGTTCTTC	CASLTRRTRHNEQFF
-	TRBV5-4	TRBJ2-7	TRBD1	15	TGTGCCAGCAGCTTGGCCCAGGGGGTGAAGAGCGAGCAGTACTTC	CASSLAQGVKSEQYF
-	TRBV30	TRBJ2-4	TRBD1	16	TGTGCCTGGAGTGATGGGACAGGGGGGTTAAAAAACATTCAGTACTTC	CAWSDGTGGLKNIQYF
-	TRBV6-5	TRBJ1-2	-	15	TGTGCCAGCAGTTACTCGAGAGAAGGGGGAGATGGCTACACCTTC	CASSYSREGGDGYTF
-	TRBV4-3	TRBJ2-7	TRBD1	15	TGCGCCAGCAGCCACGAGCACGGACAGGGCCACGAGCAGTACTTC	CASSHEHGQGHEQYF
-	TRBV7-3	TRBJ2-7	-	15	TGTGCCAGCAGCTTATCCCACAGTTCAGGCTACGAGCAGTACTTC	CASSLSHSSGYEQYF
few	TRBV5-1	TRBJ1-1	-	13	TGCGCCAGCAGCTCCCAGGGGAACACTGAAGCTTTCTTT	CASSSQGNTEAFF
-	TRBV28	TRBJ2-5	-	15	TGTGCCAGCAGTCACAGGGATACCCCCCAAGAGACCCAGTACTTC	CASSHRDTPQETQYF
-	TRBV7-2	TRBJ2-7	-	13	TGTGCCAGCAGCTTCTCTGGGCCGAAAGAGCAGTACTTC	CASSFSGPKEQYF
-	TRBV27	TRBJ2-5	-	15	TGTGCCAGCATCGGCCGACAGACGCCCCAAGAGACCCAGTACTTC	CASIGRQTPQETQYF
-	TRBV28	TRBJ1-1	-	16	TGTGCCAGCAGTTTAGAGGAGGGCGGTATTGACACTGAAGCTTTCTTT	CASSLEEGGIDTEAFF
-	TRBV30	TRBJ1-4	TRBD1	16	TGTGCCTGGAGAGGGACAGGGGGTCGAACTAATGAAAAACTGTTTTTT	CAWRGTGGRTNEKLFF
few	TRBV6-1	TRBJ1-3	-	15	TGTGCCAGCAGTGTGGAGAAATCCTCTGGAAACACCATATATTTT	CASSVEKSSGNTIYF
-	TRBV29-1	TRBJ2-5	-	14	TGCAGCGTTGACCTAGGTAGCCTAAAAGAGACCCAGTACTTC	CSVDLGSLKETQYF
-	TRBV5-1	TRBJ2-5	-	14	TGCGCCAGCAGCTTGGAGGCCGCGGGAGAGACCCAGTACTTC	CASSLEAAGETQYF
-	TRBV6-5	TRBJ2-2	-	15	TGTGCCAGCAGTTTGAGGTCAGGGGTTACCGGGGAGCTGTTTTTT	CASSLRSGVTGELFF
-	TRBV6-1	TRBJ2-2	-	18	TGTGCCAGCAGTGAATTTACCGTACAGCAGATAAACACCGGGGAGCTGTTTTTT	CASSEFTVQQINTGELFF
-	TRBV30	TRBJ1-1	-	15	TGTGCCTGGAGTGTAACGGGAGGGTTGAACACTGAAGCTTTCTTT	CAWSVTGGLNTEAFF